The next 30 T cell receptor beta chains were all read from a single sample in a study of cytomegalovirus exposure and HLA in healthy donors. The PCR had 60 Vbeta and 13 Jbeta primers. Only in-frame clones appear in the TCRdb table, and some are missing; sequencing was by immunoSEQ multiplex PCR. The sample consists of more than 85,000 clones, just over 75% of them appearing once. Sequenced material: PBMCs. These receptors came from a man aged 35-49 years in good health and CMV-seropositive.

The rearrangement uses TRBV6-6 and TRBJ2-6; D perhaps matches TRBD2 (5 bases). CDR1 MNHNY and CDR2 SVGAGI come from the germline V gene (reference sequence). V was shortened by 7 bases and J by 2 bases, with 15 bases between the two germline ends. This CDR3 comprises 16 residues. CDR3 sequence reads: CASKNPPGAGANVLTF. In DNA, the CDR3 is TGTGCCAGCAAAAACCCTCCCGGGGCTGGGGCCAACGTCCTGACTTTC.

The genes are TRBV29-1 and TRBJ2-7; possibly TRBD1 for D (5 bases). Trimming removed 6 bases at V and 3 bases at J, with 9 bases between. The CDR3 is made up of 11 amino acids. Germline CDR1 and CDR2: SQVTM and ANQGSEA. The CDR3 nucleotides are TGCAGCGTGTGGGGCATCTACGAGCAGTACTTC. Its translation is CSVWGIYEQYF.

This clone was found a few times. The gene calls are TRBV7-8 and TRBJ2-7, with 13 bases that match TRBD2. With V trimmed by 4 bases and J by 3 bases, 6 bases remained unmatched. Germline V gene sequence: CDR1 SGHVS, CDR2 FQNEAQ. This CDR3 is 16 amino acids long. The CDR3 sequence: CASSSYWTSGSYEQYF. DNA for the CDR3: TGTGCCAGCAGCTCTTACTGGACTAGCGGGAGCTACGAGCAGTACTTC. The full variable domain, in which reference TRBV7-8 and TRBJ2-7 provide the parts outside the CDR3, is GAGVSQSPRYKVAKRGQDVALRCDPISGHVSLFWYQQALGQGPEFLTYFQNEAQLDKSGLPSDRFFAERPEGSVSTLKIQRTQQEDSAVYLCASSSYWTSGSYEQYFGPGTRLTVT.

In its sample, this clone was seen once. This chain links TRBV4-3 with TRBJ2-5, with 7 bases lining up with TRBD2. CDR1 and CDR2 (germline): LGHNA, YSLEER. V was clipped by 0 bases and J by 1 base; unmatched bases: 8. The CDR3 is 17 residues long. The CDR3 region is CASSQDRASGSQETQYF. In DNA form, the CDR3 reads TGCGCCAGCAGCCAAGATAGGGCTAGCGGTTCCCAAGAGACCCAGTACTTC.

The gene calls are TRBV5-4 and TRBJ2-7; 8 nucleotides line up with TRBD2. V was pared by 1 base and J by 0 bases, with 3 bases of the junction left unmatched. CDR1 and CDR2 (germline): SGHNT, YYREEE (reference sequence). The CDR3 is 15 amino acids. CDR3 DNA: TGTGCCAGCAGCTTGCAGCGGGGGACCTCCTACGAGCAGTACTTC. As protein: CASSLQRGTSYEQYF.

The chain employs TRBV2 and TRBJ2-5; D possibly corresponds to TRBD2 (5 bases). The DNA end favors TRBJ2-7, so the J call may be wrong. Germline CDR1 SNHLY, CDR2 FYNNEI. The CDR3 has 14 residues. The CDR3 DNA is TGTGCCAGCAGTGAAGCGGGAGACCTATACGAGCAGTACTTC. The encoded protein is CASSEAGDLYEQYF.

This clone was detected once. This sample also contains other DNA sequences that code for the same CDR3. V and J are TRBV30 and TRBJ2-1; 7 bases map to TRBD1. Germline V gene lookup returns CDR1 GTSNPN and CDR2 SVGIG (reference sequence). Unmatched junction bases numbered 9, after V lost 1 base and J lost 6 bases. The CDR3 is 15 residues long. CDR3 sequence (DNA): TGTGCCTGGAGTGCAGACAGCCAGGGGGTCAATGAGCAGTTCTTC. Its protein is CAWSADSQGVNEQFF.

V usage is TRBV30 and J usage is TRBJ1-2; D is uncertain. There are 13 residues in the CDR3. Germline assignment: CDR1 GTSNPN and CDR2 SVGIG (reference sequence). With 1 base removed from V and 3 bases from J, the gap between germline ends came to 9 bases. The CDR3 DNA reads as TGTGCCTGGAGTGAGGACGGGGACTATGGCTACACCTTC. Translation gives CAWSEDGDYGYTF.

The chain joins TRBV5-1 to TRBJ1-2, with a possible D match to TRBD1 (5 bases). Trimming removed 0 bases from V and 7 bases from J, with 10 bases in between. Germline loops: CDR1 SGHRS, CDR2 YFSETQ. The CDR3 is 13 amino acids. This chain's CDR3 is CASSLVQEAGYTF. In DNA, the CDR3 is TGCGCCAGCAGCTTGGTACAGGAAGCTGGCTACACCTTC.

The chain recombines TRBV28 with TRBJ2-5; maybe TRBD2 (5 bases). The V gene's germline CDR1 is MDHEN and CDR2 SYDVKM. The CDR3 covers 11 residues. V lost 2 bases, J lost 12 bases, and 10 bases lay in between. CDR3 amino acids: CASSLVGREYF. The CDR3 DNA reads as TGTGCCAGCAGTTTAGTTGGGCGGGAGTACTTC.

In regard to this clone: The same CDR3 also results from other DNA sequences found in this sample. The chain recombines TRBV7-9 with TRBJ1-1, with TRBD1 as a possible D gene (6 bases). The CDR3 covers 15 residues. Trimming shortened V by 2 bases and J by 1 base, and 11 bases separated the two germline ends. Germline assignment: CDR1 SEHNR and CDR2 FQNEAQ (reference sequence). The CDR3 is CASSLRSGENTEAFF. The CDR3 DNA reads TGTGCCAGCAGCTTAAGGTCAGGGGAGAACACTGAAGCTTTCTTT.

This rearrangement joins TRBV18 to TRBJ2-3; possibly TRBD1 for D (5 bases). CDR3 size: 16 residues. CDR1 KGHSH and CDR2 LQKENI come from the germline V gene. V dropped 0 bases and J dropped 2 bases, with 12 bases sitting between them. The CDR3 protein is CASSPPRQTATDTQYF. The CDR3 DNA reads as TGTGCCAGCTCACCACCCAGACAGACGGCCACAGATACGCAGTATTTT.

This clone has a handful of counts. The V call is TRBV18, the J call TRBJ2-2; TRBD2 matches 9 bases. CDR3 size: 16 residues. With 4 bases clipped from V and 1 base from J, the junction kept 4 bases outside the gene matches. The V gene's germline CDR1 is KGHSH and CDR2 LQKENI. The CDR3 DNA sequence: TGTGCCAGCTCACGGGGGACTAGCAGGAACACCGGGGAGCTGTTTTTT. Encoded protein: CASSRGTSRNTGELFF.

The chain uses TRBV14 and TRBJ2-3, with TRBD2 identical over 7 bases. The CDR3 length is 15 residues. J was trimmed by 1 base and V by 0 bases; bases with no gene match: 1. Germline lookup yields CDR1 SGHDN and CDR2 FVKESK. CDR3 loop: CASSQDGGGTDTQYF. The DNA for the CDR3 is TGTGCCAGCAGCCAAGATGGGGGGGGCACAGATACGCAGTATTTT.

V gene TRBV11-2 combines with J gene TRBJ2-3; D possibly corresponds to TRBD2 (5 bases). V lost 5 bases and J 3 bases, leaving 21 bases between the germline ends. Germline assignment: CDR1 SGHAT and CDR2 FQNNGV. This CDR3 has 17 amino acids. For the CDR3, the DNA is TGTGCCAGCAGCCTCCTAGGTGCGGGTATGACGACAGATACGCAGTATTTT. It translates to CASSLLGAGMTTDTQYF.

This chain uses TRBV9 with TRBJ1-3, with 8 bases matching TRBD1. Trimming took 4 bases from V and 0 from J; bases not matched to a gene: 15. The CDR3 is made up of 19 amino acids. Per the germline V gene, CDR1 is SGDLS and CDR2 is YYNGEE. DNA for the CDR3: TGTGCCAGCAGCCCCCGCGGAGGACAGGGTGCCTACTCTGGAAACACCATATATTTT. Protein sequence: CASSPRGGQGAYSGNTIYF.

CDR3 DNA: TGTGCCAGCAGTTTATTCGACAGGGGCCTAAGGAGCAATCAGCCCCAGCATTTT. It translates to CASSLFDRGLRSNQPQHF. The V and J genes are TRBV28 and TRBJ1-5; TRBD1 matches at 8 bases. CDR1 and CDR2 from the germline V gene are MDHEN and SYDVKM. The CDR3 has 18 amino acids. The ends lost 1 base at V and 1 base at J; junction bases unmatched: 9.

This chain links TRBV7-9 with TRBJ1-1; a possible D gene is TRBD1 (6 bases). The CDR3 is made up of 15 amino acids. The V end lost 5 bases, the J end lost 1 base, and 14 bases lay between the germline ends. CDR1 is SEHNR, CDR2 FQNEAQ, per germline (reference sequence). The CDR3 DNA follows: TGTGCCAGCAGCGATAAGAGGGGGGGGAACACTGAAGCTTTCTTT. Translated, it gives CASSDKRGGNTEAFF.

V is TRBV11-2 and J is TRBJ2-1, with D possibly matching TRBD2 (5 bases). The germline V and J ends were trimmed by 6 bases and 3 bases, with 6 bases remaining between them. Germline CDR1 is SGHAT and CDR2 is FQNNGV. The CDR3 is 12 residues long. The CDR3 spells CASRGSYNEQFF. CDR3 coding DNA: TGTGCCAGCAGGGGGAGCTACAATGAGCAGTTCTTC. The complete variable domain, with remaining parts taken from reference TRBV11-2 and TRBJ2-1, reads EAGVAQSPRYKIIEKRQSVAFWCNPISGHATLYWYQQILGQGPKLLIQFQNNGVVDDSQLPKDRFSAERLKGVDSTLKIQPAKLEDSAVYLCASRGSYNEQFFGPGTRLTVL.

J is TRBJ2-7 and V is TRBV6-1; 9 nucleotides line up with TRBD1. CDR3 length: 13 residues. CDR1 and CDR2 from the germline V gene are MNHNS and SASEGT. Trimming cost V 7 bases and J 11 bases; bases outside gene matches: 12. The CDR3 coding sequence is TGTGCCAGCACCCGGGACAGGGTAGATGCTGAGTACTTC. Amino acid sequence: CASTRDRVDAEYF.

The chain combines TRBV7-2 with TRBJ1-5; no clear D gene. This CDR3 contains 15 residues. Germline values: CDR1 SGHTA, CDR2 FQGNSA. V gave up 1 base and J gave up 6 bases, with 13 bases separating them. CDR3 amino acids: CASSLVTGMGQPQHF. The CDR3 coding sequence is TGTGCCAGCAGCTTAGTTACGGGGATGGGTCAGCCCCAGCATTTT.

This clone was observed a single time. The chain carries TRBV28 and TRBJ2-1; 14 bases fit TRBD2. This CDR3 is 17 amino acids long. V was clipped by 7 bases and J by 6 bases; unmatched bases: 11. Germline V lookup: CDR1 MDHEN, CDR2 SYDVKM. CDR3 region: CASIPTRGTSGSNEQFF. The CDR3 DNA follows: TGTGCCAGCATTCCGACACGTGGGACTAGCGGGAGCAATGAGCAGTTCTTC.

V gene TRBV7-3 combines with J gene TRBJ2-1, with a possible D match to TRBD2 (5 bases). This CDR3 is 15 amino acids long. Trimming cost V 6 bases and J 7 bases, with 19 bases left between them. CDR1 is SGHTA and CDR2 is FQGTGA in the germline V gene. The chain's CDR3 is CASSFYSGSENEQFF. DNA for the CDR3: TGTGCCAGCAGTTTTTACTCGGGGAGTGAGAATGAGCAGTTCTTC.

This chain links TRBV2 with TRBJ2-1, with 9 nucleotides matching TRBD1. The CDR3 runs to 16 residues. CDR1 SNHLY and CDR2 FYNNEI come from the germline V gene. Trimming at V came to 5 bases and at J to 4 bases, leaving 9 bases not matched to a gene. The CDR3 nucleotides are TGTGCCAGCAGTCCCGGGTGGGGACAGGGTTACAATGAGCAGTTCTTC. This gives the protein CASSPGWGQGYNEQFF.

The rearrangement links TRBV27 to TRBJ2-3, with D hard to call. The CDR3 consists of 16 residues. V lost 5 bases, J lost 10 bases, and 25 bases lay in between. Germline V gene data show CDR1 as MNHEY and CDR2 as SMNVEV (reference sequence). The CDR3 is CASSPSYDLGRSSQYF. In DNA form, the CDR3 reads TGTGCCAGCAGTCCCTCATACGATCTCGGTAGAAGCTCGCAGTATTTT.

The chain carries TRBV28 and TRBJ2-7; TRBD1 is a possible D gene (5 bases). The germline CDR1 and CDR2 sequences are MDHEN and SYDVKM. V lost 2 bases, J lost 5 bases, and 16 bases lay in between. The CDR3 loop spans 15 amino acids. CDR3 DNA: TGTGCCAGCAGTTTAAGGGGATCCGCTCTGAACGAGCAGTACTTC. Its translation: CASSLRGSALNEQYF.

This clone was counted once. The rearrangement links TRBV15 to TRBJ2-3; the match to TRBD1 covers 7 bases. Germline V gene data show CDR1 as LNHNV and CDR2 as YYDKDF (reference sequence). The CDR3 length is 15 residues. The junction had 4 bases not matched to a gene; V was cut back by 2 bases and J by 2 bases. The CDR3 is CATSRQTGLTDTQYF. CDR3 nucleotides: TGTGCCACCAGCAGACAGACAGGGCTCACAGATACGCAGTATTTT. Full variable domain (outside the CDR3, taken from reference TRBV15 and TRBJ2-3): DAMVIQNPRYQVTQFGKPVTLSCSQTLNHNVMYWYQQKSSQAPKLLFHYYDKDFNNEADTPDNFQSRRPNTSFCFLDIRSPGLGDTAMYLCATSRQTGLTDTQYFGPGTRLTVL.

In its sample, this clone was seen a few times. This rearrangement joins TRBV12-5 to TRBJ2-1; 10 bases fit TRBD2. The CDR3 consists of 15 residues. V lost 6 bases to trimming and J lost 9 bases; unmatched junction nucleotides: 11. The germline V gene encodes CDR1 LGHNT and CDR2 FRNRAP. CDR3 in DNA: TGTGCTAGTGGAAAAGCGGGGGGGCCCTTCAGTGAGCAGTTCTTC. This encodes CASGKAGGPFSEQFF. The full variable domain, with the rest looked up from reference TRBV12-5 and TRBJ2-1, is DARVTQTPRHKVTEMGQEVTMRCQPILGHNTVFWYRQTMMQGLELLAYFRNRAPLDDSGMPKDRFSAEMPDATLATLKIQPSEPRDSAVYFCASGKAGGPFSEQFFGPGTRLTVL.

This sequence joins TRBV4-2 and TRBJ2-5; TRBD1 matches 7 bases. CDR3 length equals 15 residues. CDR1 and CDR2 (germline): LGHNA, YNFKEQ. Losses at the gene ends were 0 bases for V and 2 bases for J; bases not matched to a gene: 3. The CDR3 DNA reads as TGTGCCAGCAGCCAAGATGGGGGACAGCAAGAGACCCAGTACTTC. It codes for CASSQDGGQQETQYF.

V gene TRBV4-3 combines with J gene TRBJ2-2, with D perhaps TRBD2 (6 bases). Germline-derived CDR1 and CDR2 are LGHNA and YSLEER. This CDR3 comprises 16 residues. The V end was cut by 0 bases, the J end by 4 bases, with 12 bases between. The CDR3, as DNA: TGCGCCAGCAGCCAAGATGGAGGGGCGCGCACCGGGGAGCTGTTTTTT. Translation gives CASSQDGGARTGELFF.